A single sample gave rise to the 6 T cell receptor beta chains below, sequenced in a study of cytomegalovirus exposure and HLA in healthy donors. The PCR had 60 Vbeta and 13 Jbeta primers. The table came from immunoSEQ multiplex PCR; TCRdb's copy has only in-frame clones and leaves some out. The repertoire holds about 140,000 clones, with roughly three quarters as singletons. The sample was PBMCs. All receptors come from a man aged 25-40 years in good health and CMV-seronegative.

In this sample, this clone turned up a few times. CDR3 loop: CSVFTGGSNTDTQYF. The CDR3 coding sequence is TGCAGCGTTTTTACTGGCGGGAGTAACACAGATACGCAGTATTTT. The chain couples TRBV29-1 to TRBJ2-3; TRBD2 matches at 7 bases. Trimming took 5 bases from V and 2 from J; bases not matched to a gene: 10. Per the germline V gene, CDR1 is SQVTM and CDR2 is ANQGSEA. This CDR3 region has 15 residues.

The CDR3 nucleotides read TGTGCCAGCAGCTCGACTAGCGGGAGTCTCTACGAGCAGTACTTC. Translating it yields CASSSTSGSLYEQYF. V is TRBV11-2 and J is TRBJ2-7, with TRBD2 identical over 12 bases. The germline V gene encodes CDR1 SGHAT and CDR2 FQNNGV. The CDR3 length is 15 residues. Unmatched junction bases numbered 4, after V lost 4 bases and J lost 3 bases.

The genes are TRBV15 and TRBJ1-4; D is perhaps TRBD1 (5 bases). The CDR3 totals 14 residues. In germline, CDR1 is LNHNV, CDR2 YYDKDF (reference sequence). V lost 1 base to trimming and J lost 7 bases, with 10 bases between them. CDR3 nucleotides: TGTGCCACCAGCAGAGTTGGGGCGCCTGAAAAACTGTTTTTT. Amino acids: CATSRVGAPEKLFF. Full variable domain (outside the CDR3, taken from reference TRBV15 and TRBJ1-4): DAMVIQNPRYQVTQFGKPVTLSCSQTLNHNVMYWYQQKSSQAPKLLFHYYDKDFNNEADTPDNFQSRRPNTSFCFLDIRSPGLGDTAMYLCATSRVGAPEKLFFGSGTQLSVL.

The J gene is TRBJ1-5, the V gene TRBV27, with a possible D match to TRBD1 (5 bases). The V gene's germline CDR1 is MNHEY and CDR2 SMNVEV (reference sequence). The germline V and J ends were trimmed by 8 bases and 6 bases, with 14 bases remaining between them. The CDR3 is 13 residues long. CDR3 region: CASSSGPGQPQHF. The CDR3 nucleotides read TGTGCCAGCTCTTCAGGGCCCGGTCAGCCCCAGCATTTT.

This chain connects TRBV2 to TRBJ1-4; possible D gene TRBD1, 6 bases. V was trimmed by 1 base and J by 11 bases, leaving 8 bases between them. Germline V CDR1 and CDR2: SNHLY, FYNNEI. The CDR3 has 12 residues. The CDR3 is CASSEGTEKLFF. DNA of the CDR3: TGTGCCAGCAGTGAAGGGACAGAGAAACTGTTTTTT.

V and J are TRBV4-2 and TRBJ1-5; possibly TRBD1 for D (5 bases). Germline V gene lookup returns CDR1 LGHNA and CDR2 YNFKEQ. V lost 0 bases to trimming and J lost 5 bases, with 14 bases between them. The length of the CDR3 is 16 residues. The CDR3 sequence: CASSQERDPGDQPQHF. In DNA, the CDR3 is TGTGCCAGCAGCCAAGAAAGGGATCCGGGGGATCAGCCCCAGCATTTT.